This T cell receptor beta chain was recovered during a study of blood T cell repertoires in COVID-19. Study information: The analysed material was cDNA or gDNA that came from T cells, B-cell-depleted T cells, or PBMCs.

Cohort assignment relied on participant-reported clinical history. Resolution of symptoms, clearance, or two negative PCRs was present in recovered Cohort 3 donors. Per the original data handling: For nucleated cells, counts were estimated from reference gene primer amplification. Only in-frame clones appear in the TCRdb table, and some are missing; sequencing was by immunoSEQ multiplex PCR. That table is the source of V, J and clone size, and D and trimming were worked out from the DNA. Among around 170,000 clones listed, 84% were seen once. Deletions cut 1 base from V and 9 bases from J, with 10 bases between. Looked up from germline, CDR1 is LGHDT and CDR2 is YNNKEL (reference sequence). The CDR3 loop spans 14 amino acids.

Source material: PBMCs or T cells enriched from blood (not recorded which). The chain has TRBV3-1 (or the pseudogene TRBV3-2) and TRBJ1-6, with a possible D match to TRBD1 (5 bases). The receptor comes from a woman between 50 and 59 years old who had recovered from COVID-19. Written as DNA, the CDR3 is TGTGCCAGCAGCCAAGCCCAGGGTCTTTCACCCCTCCACTTT. As protein: CASSQAQGLSPLHF.